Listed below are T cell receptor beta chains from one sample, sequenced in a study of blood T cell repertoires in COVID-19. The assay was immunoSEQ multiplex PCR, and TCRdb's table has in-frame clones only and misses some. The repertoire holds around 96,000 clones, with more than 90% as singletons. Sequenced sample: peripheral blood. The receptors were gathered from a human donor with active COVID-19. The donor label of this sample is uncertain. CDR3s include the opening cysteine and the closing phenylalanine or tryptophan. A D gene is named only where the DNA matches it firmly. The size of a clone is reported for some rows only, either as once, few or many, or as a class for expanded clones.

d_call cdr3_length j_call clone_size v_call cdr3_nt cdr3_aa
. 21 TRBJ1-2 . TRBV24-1 TGTGCCACCAGTGATTGGGGGGGTGGCAGGGACGATTTGGGTCTACGCTATGGCTACACCTTC CATSDWGGGRDDLGLRYGYTF
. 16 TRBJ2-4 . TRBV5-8 TGTGCCAGCAGCTTGGGAGCGCCTCTAGCCAAAAACATTCAGTACTTC CASSLGAPLAKNIQYF
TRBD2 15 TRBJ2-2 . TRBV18 TGTGCCAGCTCACCGGGACTAGCGGGCGCCGGGGAGCTGTTTTTT CASSPGLAGAGELFF
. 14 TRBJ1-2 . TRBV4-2 TGTGCCAGCAGCCAAGAGCTAGAAAACTATGGCTACACCTTC CASSQELENYGYTF
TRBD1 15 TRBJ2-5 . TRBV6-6 TGTGCCAGCAGTTACGGGGCAGGGGGCCAAGAGACCCAGTACTTC CASSYGAGGQETQYF
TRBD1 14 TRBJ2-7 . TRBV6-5 TGTGCCAGCAGGGGGGACAGGGTAACCTACGAGCAGTACTTC CASRGDRVTYEQYF
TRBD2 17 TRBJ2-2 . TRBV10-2 TGCGCCAGCAGTGAGTGGGGACTAGCGGGGAACACCGGGGAGCTGTTTTTT CASSEWGLAGNTGELFF
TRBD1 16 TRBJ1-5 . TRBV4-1 TGCGCCAGCAGCCAAGATCTATCAGGGGGACATCAGCCCCAGCATTTT CASSQDLSGGHQPQHF
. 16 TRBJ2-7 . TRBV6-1 TGTGCCAGCAGTGAGGTACAGGGAGTAGGGGCCTACGAGCAGTACTTC CASSEVQGVGAYEQYF
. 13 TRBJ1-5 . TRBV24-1 TGTGCCACCAGTGGTGGACACTCTGGACCCCAGCATTTT CATSGGHSGPQHF
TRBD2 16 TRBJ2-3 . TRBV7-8 TGTGCCAGCGGCGGTAGCGGGGTTCCCGGCACAGATACGCAGTATTTT CASGGSGVPGTDTQYF
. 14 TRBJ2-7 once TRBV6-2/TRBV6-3 TGTGCCAGCAGTTACGGAGGGAGTCTACGCGAGCAGTACTTC CASSYGGSLREQYF
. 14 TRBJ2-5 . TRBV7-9 TGTGCCAGCAGCTTACAGGGGCTGGAAGAGACCCAGTACTTC CASSLQGLEETQYF
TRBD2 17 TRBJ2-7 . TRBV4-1 TGCGCCAGCAGCCCCGTGGAAGCGGGGGGGATCTCCTACGAGCAGTACTTC CASSPVEAGGISYEQYF
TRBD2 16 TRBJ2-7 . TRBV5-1 TGCGCCAGCAGCTCAGGACTAGCAGATTCCAGGGGCGAGCAGTACTTC CASSSGLADSRGEQYF
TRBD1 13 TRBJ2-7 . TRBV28 TGTGCCACCCTCGGGACAGGGCTCTACGAGCAGTACTTC CATLGTGLYEQYF
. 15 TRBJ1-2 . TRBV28 TGTGCCAGCAGTTTATTGCAGGTTTTCGGGGATGGCTACACCTTC CASSLLQVFGDGYTF
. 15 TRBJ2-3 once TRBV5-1 TGCGCCAGCAGCCTGGGACACAGAGTTGTTGATACGCAGTATTTT CASSLGHRVVDTQYF
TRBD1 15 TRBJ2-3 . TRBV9 TGTGCCAGCAGCCGACAGGGAAGGCGGACGCATACGCAGTATTTT CASSRQGRRTHTQYF
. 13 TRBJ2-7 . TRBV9 TGTGCCGCCACGGGACTCGGTACCTACGAGCAGTACTTC CAATGLGTYEQYF
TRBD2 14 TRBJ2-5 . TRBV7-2 TGTGCCAGCAGCCTATGGCGGGGGCAAGAGACCCAGTACTTC CASSLWRGQETQYF
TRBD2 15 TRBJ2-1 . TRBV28 TGTGCCAGCAGTTTATTGTTAGCGGGAGGGCCATCGGAGTTCTTC CASSLLLAGGPSEFF
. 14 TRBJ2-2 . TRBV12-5 TGTGCTAGTGGGGAGGACCGGTTCACCGGGGAGCTGTTTTTT CASGEDRFTGELFF
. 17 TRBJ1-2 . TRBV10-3 TGTGCCATCAGTGAGCGGCCCCCTGGGCAGGGTAACTATGGCTACACCTTC CAISERPPGQGNYGYTF
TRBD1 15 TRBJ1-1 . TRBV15 TGTGCCACCAGCAGTGGGGGGACAGGGGTTACTGAAGCTTTCTTT CATSSGGTGVTEAFF
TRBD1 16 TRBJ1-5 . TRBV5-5 TGTGCCAGCAGCGGGGGGACAGCTAAGGGCAATCAGCCCCAGCATTTT CASSGGTAKGNQPQHF
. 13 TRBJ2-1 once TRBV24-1 TGTGCCACCAGTGAAACTACAGGGCGCGAGCAGTTCTTC CATSETTGREQFF
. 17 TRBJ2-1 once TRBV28 TGTGCCAGCAGTCCACTTAGCGGAGACCGCGTGATCGGTGAGCAGTTCTTC CASSPLSGDRVIGEQFF
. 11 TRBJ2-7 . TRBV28 TGTGCCAGCATGGGCAGAAGCGAGCAGTACTTC CASMGRSEQYF
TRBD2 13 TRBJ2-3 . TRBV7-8 TGTGCAGCTAGCGGGGGGGCTGAAGATACGCAGTATTTT CAASGGAEDTQYF
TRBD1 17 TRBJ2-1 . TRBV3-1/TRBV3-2 TGTGCCAGCAGCCAAGACGGCTGGACAGGGTTCTACAATGAGCAGTTCTTC CASSQDGWTGFYNEQFF
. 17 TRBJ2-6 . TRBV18 TGTGCCAGCTCACCACCGGGGCGGAACTCTGGGGCCAACGTCCTGACTTTC CASSPPGRNSGANVLTF
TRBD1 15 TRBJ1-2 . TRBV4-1 TGCGCCAGCAGCCAAGAACGACAGGGGGTCTATGGCTACACCTTC CASSQERQGVYGYTF
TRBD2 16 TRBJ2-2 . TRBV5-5 TGTGCCAGCAGCTTGGCGGTAGCGGGGGGTGCCGGGGAGCTGTTTTTT CASSLAVAGGAGELFF
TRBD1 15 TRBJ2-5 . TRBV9 TGTGCCAGCAGCCCCAGGGGGCGGTACCAAGAGACCCAGTACTTC CASSPRGRYQETQYF
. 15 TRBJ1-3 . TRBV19 TGTGCCAGTAGTTCCCAGGGCTCCTCTGGAAACACCATATATTTT CASSSQGSSGNTIYF
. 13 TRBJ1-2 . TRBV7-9 TGTGCCAGCAGCATAGGACAGTCCTATGGCTACACCTTC CASSIGQSYGYTF
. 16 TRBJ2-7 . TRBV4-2 TGTGCCAGCAGCCAAGTTGGAGGGGGGGGAACCTACGAGCAGTACTTC CASSQVGGGGTYEQYF
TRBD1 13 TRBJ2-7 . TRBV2 TGTGCCAGCAGTCGGACAGGGGGCTACGAGCAGTACTTC CASSRTGGYEQYF
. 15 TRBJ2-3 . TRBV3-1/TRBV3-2 TGTGCCAGCAGGGATGGAGGCTTGTGGACAGATACGCAGTATTTT CASRDGGLWTDTQYF
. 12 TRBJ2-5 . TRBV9 TGTGCCAGCAGCCAACCCCCGGGGACCCAGTACTTC CASSQPPGTQYF
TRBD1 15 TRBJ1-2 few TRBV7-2 TGTGCCAGCAGCCAGTCCGGGACAGGGGTATATGGCTACACCTTC CASSQSGTGVYGYTF